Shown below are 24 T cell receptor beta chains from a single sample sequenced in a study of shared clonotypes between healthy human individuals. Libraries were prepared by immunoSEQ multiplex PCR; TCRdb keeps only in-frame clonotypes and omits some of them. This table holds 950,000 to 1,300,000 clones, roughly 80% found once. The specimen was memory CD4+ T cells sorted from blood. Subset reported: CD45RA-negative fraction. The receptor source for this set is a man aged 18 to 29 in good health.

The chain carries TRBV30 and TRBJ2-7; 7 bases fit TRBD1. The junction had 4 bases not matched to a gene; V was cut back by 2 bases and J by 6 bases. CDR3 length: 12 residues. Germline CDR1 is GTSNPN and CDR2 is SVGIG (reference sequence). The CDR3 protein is CAWSPTGVEQYF. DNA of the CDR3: TGTGCCTGGAGTCCCACAGGGGTCGAGCAGTACTTC.

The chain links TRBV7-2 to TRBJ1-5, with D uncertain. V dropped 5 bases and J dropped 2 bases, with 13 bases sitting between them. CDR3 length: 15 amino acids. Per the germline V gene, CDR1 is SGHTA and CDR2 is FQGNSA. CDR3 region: CASSAEAGRNQPQHF. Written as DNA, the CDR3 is TGTGCCAGCAGCGCAGAGGCAGGACGCAATCAGCCCCAGCATTTT.

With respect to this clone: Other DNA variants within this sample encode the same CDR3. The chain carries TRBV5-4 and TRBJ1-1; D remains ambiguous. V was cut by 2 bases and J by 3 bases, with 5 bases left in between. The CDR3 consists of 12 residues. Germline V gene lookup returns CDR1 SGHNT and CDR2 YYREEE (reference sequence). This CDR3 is CASSFPDTEAFF. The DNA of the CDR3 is TGTGCCAGCAGCTTCCCAGACACTGAAGCTTTCTTT.

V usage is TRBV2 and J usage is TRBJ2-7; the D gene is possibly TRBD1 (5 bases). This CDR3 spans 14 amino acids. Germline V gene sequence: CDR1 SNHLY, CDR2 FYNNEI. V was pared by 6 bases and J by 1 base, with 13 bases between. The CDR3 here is CASSLGDSSYEQYF. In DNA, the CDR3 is TGTGCCAGCAGCCTGGGCGACAGTTCCTACGAGCAGTACTTC.

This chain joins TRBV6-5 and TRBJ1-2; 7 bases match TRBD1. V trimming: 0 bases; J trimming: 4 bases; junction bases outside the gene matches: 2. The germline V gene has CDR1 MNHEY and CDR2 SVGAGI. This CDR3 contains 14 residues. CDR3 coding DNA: TGTGCCAGCAGTTACTCAGGGGGCGGCTATGGCTACACCTTC. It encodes CASSYSGGGYGYTF.

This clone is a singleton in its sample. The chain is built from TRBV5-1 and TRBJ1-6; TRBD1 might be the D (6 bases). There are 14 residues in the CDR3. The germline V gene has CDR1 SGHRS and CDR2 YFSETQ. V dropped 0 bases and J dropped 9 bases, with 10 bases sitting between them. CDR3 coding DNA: TGCGCCAGCAGCTTGGGACAGGCCATTTCACCCCTCCACTTT. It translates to CASSLGQAISPLHF.

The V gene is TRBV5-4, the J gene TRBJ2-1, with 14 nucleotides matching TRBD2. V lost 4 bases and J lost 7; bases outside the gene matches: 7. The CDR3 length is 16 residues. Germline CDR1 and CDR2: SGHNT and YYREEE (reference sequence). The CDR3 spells CASSPERTSGRNEQFF. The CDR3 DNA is TGTGCCAGCAGCCCGGAACGGACTAGCGGGAGGAATGAGCAGTTCTTC.

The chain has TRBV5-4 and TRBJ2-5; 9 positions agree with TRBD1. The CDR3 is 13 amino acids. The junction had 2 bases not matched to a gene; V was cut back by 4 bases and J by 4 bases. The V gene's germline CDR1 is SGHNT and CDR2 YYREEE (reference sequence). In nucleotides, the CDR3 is TGTGCCAGCAGCCCGGACAGGGGAGAGACCCAGTACTTC. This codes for CASSPDRGETQYF.

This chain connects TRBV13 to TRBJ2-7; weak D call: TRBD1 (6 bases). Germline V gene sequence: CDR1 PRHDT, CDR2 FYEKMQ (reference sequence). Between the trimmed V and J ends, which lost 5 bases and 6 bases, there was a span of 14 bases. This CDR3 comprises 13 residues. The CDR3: CASSRKQGSEQYF. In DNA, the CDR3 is TGTGCCAGCAGCCGAAAACAGGGATCCGAGCAGTACTTC.

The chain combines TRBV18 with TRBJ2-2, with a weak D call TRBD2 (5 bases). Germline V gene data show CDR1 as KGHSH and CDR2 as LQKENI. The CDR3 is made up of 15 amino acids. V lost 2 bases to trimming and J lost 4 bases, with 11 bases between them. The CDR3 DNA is TGTGCCAGCTCACCATCCGGGGTAGGCACCGGGGAGCTGTTTTTT. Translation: CASSPSGVGTGELFF.

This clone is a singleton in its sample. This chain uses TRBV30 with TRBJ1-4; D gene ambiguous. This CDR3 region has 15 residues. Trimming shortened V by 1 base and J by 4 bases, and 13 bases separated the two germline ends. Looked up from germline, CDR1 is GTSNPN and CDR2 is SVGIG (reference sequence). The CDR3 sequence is CAWSASGGSNEKLFF. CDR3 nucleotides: TGTGCCTGGAGTGCCTCGGGAGGGAGTAATGAAAAACTGTTTTTT.

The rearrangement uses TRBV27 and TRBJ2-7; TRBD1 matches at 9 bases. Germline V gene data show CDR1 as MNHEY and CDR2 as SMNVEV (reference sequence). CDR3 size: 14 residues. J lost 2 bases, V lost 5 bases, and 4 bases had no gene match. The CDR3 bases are TGTGCCAGCAGTCCGAGGACAGGGGCCTACGAGCAGTACTTC. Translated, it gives CASSPRTGAYEQYF.

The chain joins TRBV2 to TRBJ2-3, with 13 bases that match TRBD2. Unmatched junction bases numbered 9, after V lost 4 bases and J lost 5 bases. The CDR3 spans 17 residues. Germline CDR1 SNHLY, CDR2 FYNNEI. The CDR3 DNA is TGTGCCAGCAGTGTAATACGGACTAGCGGGGGCGGAGATACGCAGTATTTT. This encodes CASSVIRTSGGGDTQYF.

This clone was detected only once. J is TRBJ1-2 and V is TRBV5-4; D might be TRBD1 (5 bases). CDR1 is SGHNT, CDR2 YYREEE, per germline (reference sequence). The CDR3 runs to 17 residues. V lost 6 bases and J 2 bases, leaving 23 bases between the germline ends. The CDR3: CASTMGGYSANNYGYTF. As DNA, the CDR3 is TGTGCCAGCACCATGGGGGGTTATTCGGCGAACAACTATGGCTACACCTTC.

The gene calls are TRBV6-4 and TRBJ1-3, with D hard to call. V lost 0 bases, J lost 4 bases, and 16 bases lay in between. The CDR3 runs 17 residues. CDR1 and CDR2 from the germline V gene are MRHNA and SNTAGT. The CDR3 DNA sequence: TGTGCCAGCAGTGACTCGAATCCTTTCACGGCGGGAAACACCATATATTTT. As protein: CASSDSNPFTAGNTIYF.

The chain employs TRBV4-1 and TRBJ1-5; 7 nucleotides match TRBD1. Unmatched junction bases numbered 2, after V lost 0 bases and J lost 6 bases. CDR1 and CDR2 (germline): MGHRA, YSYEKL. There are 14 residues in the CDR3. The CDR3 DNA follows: TGCGCCAGCAGCCAAGAAGGGGGCAGTCAGCCCCAGCATTTT. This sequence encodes CASSQEGGSQPQHF.

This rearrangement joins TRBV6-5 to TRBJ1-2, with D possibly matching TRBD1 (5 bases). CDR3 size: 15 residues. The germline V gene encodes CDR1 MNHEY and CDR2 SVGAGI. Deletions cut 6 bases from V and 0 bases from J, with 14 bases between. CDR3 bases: TGTGCCAGCAGCAACGTGGGGCCAACTAACTATGGCTACACCTTC. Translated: CASSNVGPTNYGYTF.

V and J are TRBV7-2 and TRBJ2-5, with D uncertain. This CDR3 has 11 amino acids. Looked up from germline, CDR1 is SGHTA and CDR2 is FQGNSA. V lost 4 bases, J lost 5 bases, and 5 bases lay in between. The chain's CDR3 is CASSWRETQYF. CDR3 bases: TGTGCCAGCAGCTGGCGCGAGACCCAGTACTTC. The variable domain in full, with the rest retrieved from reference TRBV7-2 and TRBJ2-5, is GAGVSQSPSNKVTEKGKDVELRCDPISGHTALYWYRQSLGQGLEFLIYFQGNSAPDKSGLPSDRFSAERTGGSVSTLTIQRTQQEDSAVYLCASSWRETQYFGPGTRLLVL.

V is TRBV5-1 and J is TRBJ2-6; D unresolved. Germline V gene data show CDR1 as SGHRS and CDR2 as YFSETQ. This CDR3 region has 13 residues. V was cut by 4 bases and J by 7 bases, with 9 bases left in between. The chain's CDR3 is CASSPEFANVLTF. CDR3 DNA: TGCGCCAGCAGCCCGGAATTTGCCAACGTCCTGACTTTC. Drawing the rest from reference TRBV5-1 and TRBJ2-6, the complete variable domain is KAGVTQTPRYLIKTRGQQVTLSCSPISGHRSVSWYQQTPGQGLQFLFEYFSETQRNKGNFPGRFSGRQFSNSRSEMNVSTLELGDSALYLCASSPEFANVLTFGAGSRLTVL.

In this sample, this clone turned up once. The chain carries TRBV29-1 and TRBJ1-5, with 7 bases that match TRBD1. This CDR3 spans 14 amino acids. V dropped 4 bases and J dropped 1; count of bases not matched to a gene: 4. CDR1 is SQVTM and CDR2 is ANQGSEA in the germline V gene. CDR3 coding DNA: TGCAGCGTTGTGGCAGGGGGAAGCAATCAGCCCCAGCATTTT. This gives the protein CSVVAGGSNQPQHF.

The CDR3 nucleotides read TGTGCCAGCAGCCCCCAGCGGGAGAGAGGCCACAATGAGCAGTTCTTC. It is translated as CASSPQRERGHNEQFF. The chain combines TRBV21-1 with TRBJ2-1; the listed D gene, TRBD2, was not tested against the DNA. TRBV21-1 is noted as a pseudogene. This CDR3 has 16 residues.

For the CDR3, the DNA is TGTGCCAGCAGCAAATTGACAAACTATGGCTACACCTTC. Its translation is CASSKLTNYGYTF. The chain carries TRBV21-1 and TRBJ1-2; TRBD1, the table's D call, lacks a check against the DNA. TRBV21-1 is listed as a pseudogene. This CDR3 has 13 residues.

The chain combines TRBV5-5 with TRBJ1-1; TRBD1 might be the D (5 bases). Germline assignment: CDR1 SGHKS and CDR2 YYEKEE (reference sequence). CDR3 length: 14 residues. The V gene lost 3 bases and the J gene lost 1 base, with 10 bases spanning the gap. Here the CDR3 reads CASSWMGENTEAFF. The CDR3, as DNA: TGTGCCAGCAGCTGGATGGGGGAGAACACTGAAGCTTTCTTT.

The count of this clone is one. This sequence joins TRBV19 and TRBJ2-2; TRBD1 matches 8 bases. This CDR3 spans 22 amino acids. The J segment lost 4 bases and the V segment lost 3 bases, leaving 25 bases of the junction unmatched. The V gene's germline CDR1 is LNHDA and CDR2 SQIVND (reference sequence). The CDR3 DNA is TGTGCCAGTAGTATTATAGGTGTGTCAGGGCAGGGGGCCTCTCGAGGCACCGGGGAGCTGTTTTTT. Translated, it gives CASSIIGVSGQGASRGTGELFF.